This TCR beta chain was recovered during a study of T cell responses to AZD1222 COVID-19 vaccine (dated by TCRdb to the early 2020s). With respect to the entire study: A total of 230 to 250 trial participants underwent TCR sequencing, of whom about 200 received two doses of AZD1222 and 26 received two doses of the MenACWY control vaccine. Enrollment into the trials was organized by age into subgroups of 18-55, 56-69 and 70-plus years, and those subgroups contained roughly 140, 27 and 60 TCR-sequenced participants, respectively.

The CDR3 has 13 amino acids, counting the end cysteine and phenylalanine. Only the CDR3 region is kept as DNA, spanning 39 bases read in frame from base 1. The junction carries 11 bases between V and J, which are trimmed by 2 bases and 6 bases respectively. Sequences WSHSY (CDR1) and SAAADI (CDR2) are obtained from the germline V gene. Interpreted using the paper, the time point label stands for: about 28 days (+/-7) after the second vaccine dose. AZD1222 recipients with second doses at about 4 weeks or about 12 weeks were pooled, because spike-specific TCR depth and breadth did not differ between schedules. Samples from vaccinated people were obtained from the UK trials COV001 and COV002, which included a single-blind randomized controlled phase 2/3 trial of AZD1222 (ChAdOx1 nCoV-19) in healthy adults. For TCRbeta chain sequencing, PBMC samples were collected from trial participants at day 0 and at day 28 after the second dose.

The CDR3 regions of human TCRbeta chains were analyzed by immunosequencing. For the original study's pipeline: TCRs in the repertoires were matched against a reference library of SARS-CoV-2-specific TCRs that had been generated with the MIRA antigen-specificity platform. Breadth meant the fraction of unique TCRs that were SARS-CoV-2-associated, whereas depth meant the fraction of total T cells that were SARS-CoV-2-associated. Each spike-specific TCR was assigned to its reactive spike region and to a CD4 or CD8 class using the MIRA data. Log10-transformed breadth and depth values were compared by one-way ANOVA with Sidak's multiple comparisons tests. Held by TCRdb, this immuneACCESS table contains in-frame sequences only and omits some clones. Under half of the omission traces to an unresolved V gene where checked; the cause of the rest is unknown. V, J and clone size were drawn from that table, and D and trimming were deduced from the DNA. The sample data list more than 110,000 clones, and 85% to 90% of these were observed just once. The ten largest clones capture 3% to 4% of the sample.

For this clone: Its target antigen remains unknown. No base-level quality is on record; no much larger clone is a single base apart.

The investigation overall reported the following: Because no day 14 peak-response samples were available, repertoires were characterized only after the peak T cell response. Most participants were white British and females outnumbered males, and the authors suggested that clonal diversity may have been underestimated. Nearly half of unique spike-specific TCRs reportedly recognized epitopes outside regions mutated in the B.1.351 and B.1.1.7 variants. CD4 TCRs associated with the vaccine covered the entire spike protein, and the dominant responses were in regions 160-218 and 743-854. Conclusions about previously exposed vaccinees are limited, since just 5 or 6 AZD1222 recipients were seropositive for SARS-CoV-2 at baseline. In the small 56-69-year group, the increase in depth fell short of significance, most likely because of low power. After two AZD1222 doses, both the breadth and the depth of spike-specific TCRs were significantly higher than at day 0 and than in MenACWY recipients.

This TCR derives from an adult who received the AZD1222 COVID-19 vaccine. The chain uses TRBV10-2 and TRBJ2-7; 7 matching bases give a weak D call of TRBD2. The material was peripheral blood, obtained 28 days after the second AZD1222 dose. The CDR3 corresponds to CASSEEGGSEQYF. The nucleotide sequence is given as TGCGCCAGCAGTGAGGAGGGGGGGAGCGAGCAGTACTTC.